This entry lists 30 T cell receptor beta chains sequenced from one sample in a study of blood T cell repertoires in COVID-19 (dated by TCRdb to 2018 to 2020). The method behind the library was the immunoSEQ multiplex PCR assay. Imported from immuneACCESS, the table was reduced by TCRdb to in-frame sequences with V and J called. These copies leave out some clones; in studies compared against another copy, an unresolved V gene accounts for under half, and the cause of the remainder is not known. The sample table records about 180,000 clones; more than 75% of these occur just once. The ten largest clones capture approximately 0.6% of the sample. Input material: peripheral blood. The receptor source for this set is a man in his fifties or sixties with COVID-19, enrolled during active disease.

J is TRBJ1-4 and V is TRBV2; 7 positions match TRBD1. Trimming at V came to 3 bases and at J to 2 bases, leaving 12 bases not matched to a gene. This CDR3 region has 18 residues. In germline, CDR1 is SNHLY, CDR2 FYNNEI. As DNA, the CDR3 is TGTGCCAGCAGTGACGGCAGGGGGTCCAGTGTGACTAATGAAAAACTGTTTTTT. This translates into CASSDGRGSSVTNEKLFF.

This chain links TRBV19 with TRBJ2-7; the D gene is possibly TRBD2 (7 bases). The ends were cut back, 9 bases at V and 6 bases at J, with 18 bases in the middle. The CDR3 consists of 13 residues. The V gene's germline CDR1 is LNHDA and CDR2 SQIVND (reference sequence). The CDR3 loop reads CASCDGGLGEQYF. The CDR3, as DNA: TGTGCCAGCTGTGACGGGGGGCTGGGCGAGCAGTACTTC.

V gene TRBV14 combines with J gene TRBJ2-1; 8 nucleotides agree with TRBD1. Germline values: CDR1 SGHDN, CDR2 FVKESK. The CDR3 length is 18 residues. With 4 bases clipped from V and 7 bases from J, the junction kept 18 bases outside the gene matches. CDR3 bases: TGTGCCAGCAGCCCTGGGGTTCGCCGGACAGGGCTAGGTAATGAGCAGTTCTTC. It yields the protein CASSPGVRRTGLGNEQFF.

The CDR3 here is CAWTYRDRGPKTQYF. CDR3 DNA: TGTGCCTGGACATACCGGGACAGGGGGCCGAAGACCCAGTACTTC. The chain has TRBV30 and TRBJ2-5; 12 bases are shared with TRBD1. Trimming removed 4 bases from V and 6 bases from J; junction bases left unmatched: 9. CDR3 length: 15 residues. Germline V gives CDR1 GTSNPN, CDR2 SVGIG (reference sequence).

The CDR3, as DNA: TGTGCCAGCAGCCCGCGGGTTGGGGGGTCCGAAACCCTCCACTTT. The encoded protein is CASSPRVGGSETLHF. This chain joins TRBV7-9 and TRBJ1-6, with D tentatively TRBD1 (5 bases). The CDR3 covers 15 residues. Deletions cut 5 bases from V and 14 bases from J, with 22 bases between. The germline V gene encodes CDR1 SEHNR and CDR2 FQNEAQ (reference sequence).

The rearrangement uses TRBV2 and TRBJ2-3; D unresolved. V was clipped by 8 bases and J by 2 bases, with 14 bases between them. The germline CDR1 and CDR2 sequences are SNHLY and FYNNEI. The CDR3 has 14 residues. In nucleotides, the CDR3 is TGTGCCAGCCGATGGCAGGCGAACACAGATACGCAGTATTTT. This sequence encodes CASRWQANTDTQYF.

DNA of the CDR3: TGTGCCAGCAGTGAAATCTTGGACAGTAACACTGAAGCTTTCTTT. Its translation is CASSEILDSNTEAFF. The rearrangement uses TRBV2 and TRBJ1-1; tentative D call: TRBD1 (6 bases). Germline V lookup: CDR1 SNHLY, CDR2 FYNNEI. V was shortened by 2 bases and J by 2 bases, with 12 bases between the two germline ends. The CDR3 contains 15 residues.

The chain recombines TRBV3-1 (or the pseudogene TRBV3-2) with TRBJ1-1; 7 bases line up with TRBD1. The CDR3 extends over 14 amino acids. Germline-derived CDR1 and CDR2 are LGHDT and YNNKEL (reference sequence). Trimming cost V 5 bases and J 6 bases; bases outside gene matches: 9. As DNA, the CDR3 is TGTGCCAGCAGCGACTACAGGGGTGGGTCTGAAGCTTTCTTT. Its protein product is CASSDYRGGSEAFF.

The chain uses TRBV7-2 and TRBJ1-1; D may be TRBD1 (5 bases). V lost 5 bases and J lost 5, with 12 bases in between. Germline V gene sequence: CDR1 SGHTA, CDR2 FQGNSA. CDR3 length: 13 amino acids. CDR3 amino acids: CASSPSRDTEAFF. In nucleotides, the CDR3 is TGTGCCAGCAGCCCATCCAGGGATACTGAAGCTTTCTTT.

The V call is TRBV25-1, the J call TRBJ1-2; D unclear. This CDR3 is built from 13 residues. V lost 7 bases, J lost 8 bases, and 17 bases lay in between. Germline CDR1 MGHDK, CDR2 SYGVNS. Here the CDR3 DNA reads TGTGCCAGCACCCCCGACGGGGTTCGGGGCTACACCTTC. Translating it yields CASTPDGVRGYTF.

The table lists this clone with a count of one. One end of the junction varies from germline; a read error may be responsible. J is TRBJ2-7 and V is TRBV18; tentative D call: TRBD1 (5 bases). Germline-derived CDR1 and CDR2 are KGHSH and LQKENI. This CDR3 comprises 13 residues. CDR3 protein: CASSPSGSDSLNF. DNA for the CDR3: TGTGCCAGCTCACCATCAGGGTCCGACTCCCTAAACTTC.

This chain connects TRBV7-2 to TRBJ2-7, with D possibly matching TRBD1 (6 bases). This CDR3 contains 12 residues. The germline V gene has CDR1 SGHTA and CDR2 FQGNSA. V was clipped by 5 bases and J by 6 bases, with 11 bases between them. The CDR3 reads CASSAYRAEQYF. Here the CDR3 DNA reads TGTGCCAGCAGCGCTTACAGGGCCGAGCAGTACTTC.

The V and J genes are TRBV7-9 and TRBJ1-2; D unclear. The germline gives CDR1 SEHNR, CDR2 FQNEAQ (reference sequence). The CDR3 sequence is 12 residues long. Deletions cut 4 bases from V and 8 bases from J, with 11 bases between. This chain's CDR3 is CASSSNGNGYTF. The CDR3 coding sequence is TGTGCCAGCAGCTCAAACGGGAACGGCTACACCTTC.

The chain uses TRBV6-5 and TRBJ2-7, with TRBD1 matching over 9 bases. The CDR3 loop spans 15 amino acids. With 5 bases clipped from V and 1 base from J, the junction kept 6 bases outside the gene matches. The germline V gene has CDR1 MNHEY and CDR2 SVGAGI. The CDR3 region has the DNA TGTGCCAGCAGTACGGGACAGGGAAGTTCCTACGAGCAGTACTTC. Translating gives CASSTGQGSSYEQYF.

This clone was observed a handful of times. This chain uses TRBV20-1 with TRBJ2-1; 8 bases are a match to TRBD2. The CDR3 runs 15 residues. Germline CDR1 is DFQATT and CDR2 is SNEGSKA (reference sequence). V was pared by 3 bases and J by 6 bases, with 10 bases of the junction left unmatched. CDR3 DNA: TGCAGTGCTAGTTTACTAGCGGATTTGTCCAATGAGCAGTTCTTC. It yields the protein CSASLLADLSNEQFF.

The chain carries TRBV5-8 and TRBJ1-4; D ambiguous. The germline V gene has CDR1 SGHTS and CDR2 YDEGEE. The ends were cut back, 2 bases at V and 11 bases at J, with 16 bases in the middle. This CDR3 is built from 14 residues. For the CDR3, the DNA is TGTGCCAGCAGCTTCGTCGGATATCGGGTCAAACTGTTTTTT. It encodes CASSFVGYRVKLFF.

V usage is TRBV18 and J usage is TRBJ2-1; 10 bases fit TRBD2. This CDR3 is built from 16 residues. V shed 6 bases, J shed 0 bases, and the junction held 5 bases outside the gene matches. Germline lookup yields CDR1 KGHSH and CDR2 LQKENI. The CDR3 protein is CASSRSSGSSYNEQFF. The DNA for the CDR3 is TGTGCCAGCTCGCGCTCTAGCGGGAGCTCCTACAATGAGCAGTTCTTC.

The chain links TRBV19 to TRBJ1-2, with D unresolved. V lost 4 bases to trimming and J lost 1 base, with 10 bases between them. This CDR3 is 14 amino acids long. CDR1 and CDR2 (germline): LNHDA, SQIVND (reference sequence). The CDR3 nucleotides read TGTGCCAGTAGTAGAAAACATAATAACTATGGCTACACCTTC. This encodes CASSRKHNNYGYTF.

The V gene is TRBV6-5, the J gene TRBJ1-5; 8 bases fit TRBD1. CDR3 length: 14 residues. V was clipped by 4 bases and J by 7 bases; unmatched bases: 6. The germline V gene has CDR1 MNHEY and CDR2 SVGAGI. This CDR3 is CASSFKTGDQPQHF. The CDR3 nucleotides are TGTGCCAGCAGTTTCAAGACAGGGGACCAGCCCCAGCATTTT.

V and J are TRBV10-3 and TRBJ1-5; D remains unclear. CDR3 length: 15 residues. V was pared by 0 bases and J by 4 bases, with 10 bases between. CDR1 and CDR2 from the germline V gene are ENHRY and SYGVKD. CDR3 amino acids: CAISESAAQNQPQHF. CDR3 DNA: TGTGCCATCAGTGAGTCGGCAGCACAGAATCAGCCCCAGCATTTT.

The J gene is TRBJ1-4, the V gene TRBV2, with 7 positions matching TRBD1. The CDR3 consists of 14 residues. Germline CDR1 is SNHLY and CDR2 is FYNNEI. V shed 11 bases, J shed 7 bases, and the junction held 13 bases outside the gene matches. The CDR3 DNA reads as TGTGCCGGTTCCAAGGGGGCGCTTGGTGAAAAACTGTTTTTT. Translated, it gives CAGSKGALGEKLFF.

This clone was observed a single time. V and J are TRBV15 and TRBJ2-7; 8 nucleotides agree with TRBD1. V trimming: 2 bases; J trimming: 3 bases; junction bases outside the gene matches: 12. This CDR3 has 17 residues. From germline, CDR1 is LNHNV and CDR2 YYDKDF (reference sequence). This CDR3 reads CATSRTPDRDLLYEQYF. CDR3 DNA: TGTGCCACCAGCAGAACTCCGGACAGGGATTTGCTCTACGAGCAGTACTTC.

This sequence joins TRBV6-2 or TRBV6-3 and TRBJ1-1; D may be TRBD1 (5 bases). The CDR3 is 13 amino acids. Germline V gene sequence: CDR1 MNHEY, CDR2 SVGEGT. V was trimmed by 4 bases and J by 4 bases, leaving 10 bases between them. The chain's CDR3 is CASSFGGGTEAFF. The CDR3 DNA follows: TGTGCCAGCAGTTTCGGGGGTGGCACTGAAGCTTTCTTT.

The chain is built from TRBV18 and TRBJ1-5; D gene unclear. Trimming removed 2 bases at V and 3 bases at J, with 8 bases between. CDR1 is KGHSH, CDR2 LQKENI, per germline. This CDR3 has 14 residues. The CDR3 here is CASSPGGPNQPQHF. DNA of the CDR3: TGTGCCAGCTCACCAGGTGGGCCCAATCAGCCCCAGCATTTT.

The rearrangement joins TRBV28 to TRBJ1-5; no clear D gene. Trimming shortened V by 7 bases and J by 6 bases, and 19 bases separated the two germline ends. Per the germline V gene, CDR1 is MDHEN and CDR2 is SYDVKM. This CDR3 has 15 amino acids. CDR3 bases: TGTGCCAGCACCCTTGGTTGGGGAGGGAGTCAGCCCCAGCATTTT. Its protein product is CASTLGWGGSQPQHF.

J is TRBJ2-7 and V is TRBV7-2, with D tentatively TRBD1 (6 bases). The CDR3 contains 16 residues. Per germline, CDR1 SGHTA and CDR2 FQGNSA. Between the trimmed V and J ends, which lost 1 base and 0 bases, there was a span of 13 bases. CDR3 amino acids: CASSLVWTDNSYEQYF. CDR3 coding DNA: TGTGCCAGCAGCTTAGTGTGGACAGATAACTCCTACGAGCAGTACTTC.

The chain employs TRBV11-2 and TRBJ2-3; tentative D call: TRBD1 (6 bases). From germline, CDR1 is SGHAT and CDR2 FQNNGV. This CDR3 is 12 amino acids long. The V end lost 5 bases, the J end lost 4 bases, and 7 bases lay between the germline ends. The CDR3 DNA follows: TGTGCCAGCAGCCAGGGGTCAGATACGCAGTATTTT. It translates to CASSQGSDTQYF. The complete variable domain, with remaining parts taken from reference TRBV11-2 and TRBJ2-3, reads EAGVAQSPRYKIIEKRQSVAFWCNPISGHATLYWYQQILGQGPKLLIQFQNNGVVDDSQLPKDRFSAERLKGVDSTLKIQPAKLEDSAVYLCASSQGSDTQYFGPGTRLTVL.

The chain recombines TRBV18 with TRBJ1-2, with D possibly TRBD1 on 5 matching bases. V was pared by 6 bases and J by 2 bases, with 10 bases between. The length of the CDR3 is 13 residues. Germline V gene lookup returns CDR1 KGHSH and CDR2 LQKENI. The CDR3 nucleotides are TGTGCCAGCTCCCGGGGGGACAACTATGGCTACACCTTC. This gives the protein CASSRGDNYGYTF.

The chain couples TRBV10-3 to TRBJ1-3, with D uncertain. CDR1 is ENHRY, CDR2 SYGVKD, per germline. CDR3 length: 15 amino acids. V lost 3 bases, J lost 5 bases, and 14 bases lay in between. CDR3 in amino acids: CAISDVQSARNTIYF. The CDR3 coding sequence is TGTGCCATCAGTGACGTACAGTCCGCGAGAAACACCATATATTTT.

The V call is TRBV29-1, the J call TRBJ1-2, with D unresolved. CDR3 length: 14 residues. The germline V gene has CDR1 SQVTM and CDR2 ANQGSEA. V was trimmed by 1 base and J by 4 bases, leaving 13 bases between them. The CDR3 is CSVEGGPLSYGYTF. The CDR3 DNA reads TGCAGCGTTGAAGGAGGGCCGCTTTCCTATGGCTACACCTTC.